Here is one T cell receptor (beta chain) with its context. This entry comes from a study of CXCR3-negative and CXCR3-positive naive CD8 T cells. Germline values: CDR1 SGHDN, CDR2 FVKESK. The CDR3 is 15 residues long. Through 5' RACE with UMI labels, the TRB cDNA libraries were prepared. After re-calling the 5' RACE reads, TCRdb lists one entry per CDR3 protein, DNA absent. With around 41,000 distinct CDR3 sequences in the sample, the ten largest clones hold approximately 12%. This sequence was found in a human donor in good health. Some clones in this sample may be carry-over from other donors' samples. The chain has TRBV14 and TRBJ2-7; lacking DNA, the TRBD1 call made by TCRdb goes unchecked. Sequencing was performed on memory CD8+ T cells from blood. The CDR3 here is CASSSVGQEVFEQYF.